This TCR beta chain was identified during a study of cytomegalovirus exposure and HLA in healthy donors. Study-level findings and limits: It was found in a later analysis that first-cohort TCR clusters tended to co-occur in the 100 to 150 validation repertoires. Under in vitro conditions, a few CMV-associated chains were confirmed as specific for CMV antigens. Most observed TCR sequences were rare, whereas some public TCRs were detected in many donors. The authors listed 150 to 200 TCR beta chains as cytomegalovirus-associated.

Clones were read by immunoSEQ multiplex PCR, and TCRdb kept only the in-frame ones, dropping some. This sample has roughly 100,000 clones, with 85% to 95% found just once. With regard to this clone: The antigen is unknown.

CDR3 size: 16 residues. V lost 3 bases to trimming and J lost 0 bases; unmatched junction nucleotides: 1. The germline CDR1 and CDR2 sequences are LNHDA and SQIVND (reference sequence). The specimen was PBMCs. The V and J genes are TRBV19 and TRBJ2-6; 8 bases are shared with TRBD1. The clonotype comes from a woman between 18 and 30 years old in good health and CMV-seronegative. In DNA, the CDR3 is TGTGCCAGTAGTATTACAGGGGGCTCTGGGGCCAACGTCCTGACTTTC. It is translated as CASSITGGSGANVLTF.